One and the same sample provided the 5 T cell receptor beta chains below, sequenced in a study of OX40 agonist ivuxolimab in advanced cancers. Assay: immunoSEQ multiplex PCR; the TCRdb copy retains only in-frame clones and omits some. The table has 69,000 or so clones, roughly nine tenths seen once; the top ten hold roughly 6%. Sample: CD4+ or CD8+ T cells sorted from blood, taken in a trial of the OX40 agonist ivuxolimab. The receptors originated from an adult with an advanced solid tumor such as melanoma, head and neck, liver or kidney cancer.

This clone came up once. The chain is built from TRBV4-3 and TRBJ2-1, with D possibly being TRBD2 (6 bases). Per germline, CDR1 LGHNA and CDR2 YSLEER. The V gene lost 3 bases and the J gene lost 0 bases, with 12 bases spanning the gap. This CDR3 spans 16 amino acids. CDR3 coding DNA: TGCGCCAGCAGCCAGTTAGTCGGGAGCTCCTACAATGAGCAGTTCTTC. It encodes CASSQLVGSSYNEQFF.

This clone was recorded once. The V call is TRBV13, the J call TRBJ1-6; TRBD1 might be the D (6 bases). Trimming stripped 5 bases from V and 8 bases from J, with 13 bases between. Germline loops: CDR1 PRHDT, CDR2 FYEKMQ (reference sequence). CDR3 length: 14 residues. The CDR3 region is CASSEGGGDSPLHF. The DNA of the CDR3 is TGTGCCAGCAGCGAGGGGGGAGGGGATTCACCCCTCCACTTT.

This chain links TRBV6-5 with TRBJ1-1; no firm D call. Looked up from germline, CDR1 is MNHEY and CDR2 is SVGAGI. The CDR3 runs 13 residues. Trimming removed 11 bases from V and 4 bases from J, with 17 bases in between. CDR3 DNA sequence: TGTGCCGCCGCTAGGCAGCCAGGCACTGAAGCTTTCTTT. Translated, it gives CAAARQPGTEAFF.

V and J are TRBV28 and TRBJ2-7; TRBD1 agrees at 8 bases. CDR1 is MDHEN, CDR2 SYDVKM, per germline. The trim removed 7 bases at V and 5 bases at J, leaving 7 bases unmatched. CDR3 size: 13 residues. The CDR3 is CASNLGQGDEQYF. CDR3 DNA: TGTGCCAGCAACCTTGGACAGGGTGACGAGCAGTACTTC.

The V call is TRBV29-1, the J call TRBJ2-7; D might be TRBD2 (5 bases). This CDR3 is 13 amino acids long. Germline V gene data show CDR1 as SQVTM and CDR2 as ANQGSEA. V lost 4 bases and J lost 4, with 14 bases in between. The CDR3 is CSVVDRDSYEQYF. The CDR3 DNA follows: TGCAGCGTTGTTGATCGGGATTCATACGAGCAGTACTTC.